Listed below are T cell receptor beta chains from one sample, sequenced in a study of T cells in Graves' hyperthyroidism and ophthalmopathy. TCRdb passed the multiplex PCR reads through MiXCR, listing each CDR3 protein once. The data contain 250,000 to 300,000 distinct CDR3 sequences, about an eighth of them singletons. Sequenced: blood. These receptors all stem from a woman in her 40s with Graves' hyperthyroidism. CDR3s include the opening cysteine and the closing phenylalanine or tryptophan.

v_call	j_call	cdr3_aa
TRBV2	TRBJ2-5	CASSEGRATQETQYF
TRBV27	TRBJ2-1	CASSFAAGGPIEQFF
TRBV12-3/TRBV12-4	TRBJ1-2	CASSLVSAEYGYTF
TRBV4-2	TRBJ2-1	CASSQGAGPYNEQFF
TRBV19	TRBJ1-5	CASSSYREVGQPQHF
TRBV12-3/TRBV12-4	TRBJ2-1	CASSVNLGRNEQFF
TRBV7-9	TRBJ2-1	CASSRQGVNEQFF
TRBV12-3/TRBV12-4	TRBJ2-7	CASSIAQLSSYEQYF
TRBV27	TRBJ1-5	CASSLIRGGNQPQHF
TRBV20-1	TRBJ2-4	CSARTDRAGGPGNIQYF
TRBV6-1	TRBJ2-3	CAGCRTGWDTQYF
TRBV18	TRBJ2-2	CASSRDMNTGELFF
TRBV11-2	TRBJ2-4	CASSLEGIQYF
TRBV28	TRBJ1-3	CASTIASGGPGNTIYF
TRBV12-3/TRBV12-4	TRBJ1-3	CASRGQGASGNTIYF
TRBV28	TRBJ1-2	CASSSTGGSYGYTF
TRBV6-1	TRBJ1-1	CASSEVGGLNTEAFF
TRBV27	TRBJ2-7	CASSPRPGGEQYF
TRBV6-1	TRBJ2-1	CASSEVSGQGQFF